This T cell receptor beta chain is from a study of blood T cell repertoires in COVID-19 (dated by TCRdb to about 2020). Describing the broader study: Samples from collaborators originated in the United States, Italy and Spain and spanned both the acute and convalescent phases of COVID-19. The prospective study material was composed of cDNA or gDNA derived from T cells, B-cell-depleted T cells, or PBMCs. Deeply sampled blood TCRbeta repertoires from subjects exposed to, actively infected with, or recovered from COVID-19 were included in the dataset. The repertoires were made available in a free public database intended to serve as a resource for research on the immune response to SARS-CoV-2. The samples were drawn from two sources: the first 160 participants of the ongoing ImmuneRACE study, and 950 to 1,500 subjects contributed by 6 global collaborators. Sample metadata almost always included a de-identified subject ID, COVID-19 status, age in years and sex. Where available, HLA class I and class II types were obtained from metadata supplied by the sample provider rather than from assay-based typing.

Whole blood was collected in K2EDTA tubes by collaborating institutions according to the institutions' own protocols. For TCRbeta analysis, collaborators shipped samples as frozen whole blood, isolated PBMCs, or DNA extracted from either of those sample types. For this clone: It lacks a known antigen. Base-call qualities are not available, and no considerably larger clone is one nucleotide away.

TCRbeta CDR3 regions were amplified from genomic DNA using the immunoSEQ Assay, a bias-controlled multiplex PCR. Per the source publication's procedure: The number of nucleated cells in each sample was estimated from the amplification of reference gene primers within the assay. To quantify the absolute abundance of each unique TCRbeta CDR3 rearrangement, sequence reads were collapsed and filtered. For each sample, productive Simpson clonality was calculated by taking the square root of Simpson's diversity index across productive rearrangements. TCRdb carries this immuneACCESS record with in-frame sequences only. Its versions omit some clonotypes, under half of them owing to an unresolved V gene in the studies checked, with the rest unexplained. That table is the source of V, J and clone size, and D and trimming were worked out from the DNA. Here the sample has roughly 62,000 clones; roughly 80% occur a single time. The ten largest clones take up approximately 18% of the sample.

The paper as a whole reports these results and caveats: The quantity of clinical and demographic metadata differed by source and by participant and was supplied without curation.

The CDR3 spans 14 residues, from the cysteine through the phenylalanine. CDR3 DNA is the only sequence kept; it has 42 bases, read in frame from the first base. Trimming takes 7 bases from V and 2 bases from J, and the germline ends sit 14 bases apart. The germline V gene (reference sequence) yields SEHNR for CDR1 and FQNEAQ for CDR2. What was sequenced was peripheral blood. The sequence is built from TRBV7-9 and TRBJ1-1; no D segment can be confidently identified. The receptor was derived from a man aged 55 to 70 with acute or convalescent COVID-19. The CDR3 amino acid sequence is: CASTLTRVNTEAFF. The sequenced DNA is TGTGCCAGCACTTTAACCCGGGTAAACACTGAAGCTTTCTTT.